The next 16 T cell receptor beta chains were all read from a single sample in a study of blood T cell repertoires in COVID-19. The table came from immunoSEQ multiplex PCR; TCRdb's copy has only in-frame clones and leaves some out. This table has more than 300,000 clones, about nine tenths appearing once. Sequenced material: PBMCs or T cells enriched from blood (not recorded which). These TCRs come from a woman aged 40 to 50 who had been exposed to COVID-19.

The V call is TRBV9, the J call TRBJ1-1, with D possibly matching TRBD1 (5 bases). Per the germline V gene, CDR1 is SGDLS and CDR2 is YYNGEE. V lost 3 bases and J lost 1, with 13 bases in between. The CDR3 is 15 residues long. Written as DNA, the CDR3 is TGTGCCAGCAGCGCTCTAGGGGTGGGGAACACTGAAGCTTTCTTT. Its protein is CASSALGVGNTEAFF. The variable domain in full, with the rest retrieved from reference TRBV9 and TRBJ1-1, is DSGVTQTPKHLITATGQRVTLRCSPRSGDLSVYWYQQSLDQGLQFLIQYYNGEERAKGNILERFSAQQFPDLHSELNLSSLELGDSALYFCASSALGVGNTEAFFGQGTRLTVV.

The CDR3 sequence is CAWSADRGSYGYTF. For the CDR3, the DNA is TGTGCCTGGAGTGCGGACAGGGGAAGCTATGGCTACACCTTC. The rearrangement uses TRBV30 and TRBJ1-2; 9 nucleotides line up with TRBD1. The CDR3 is made up of 14 amino acids. The germline CDR1 and CDR2 sequences are GTSNPN and SVGIG (reference sequence). The trim removed 1 base at V and 4 bases at J, leaving 4 bases unmatched.

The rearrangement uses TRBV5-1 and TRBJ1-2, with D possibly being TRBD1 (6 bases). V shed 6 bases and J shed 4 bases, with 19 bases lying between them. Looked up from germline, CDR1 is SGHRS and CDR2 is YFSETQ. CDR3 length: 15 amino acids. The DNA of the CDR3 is TGCGCCAGCAAGAAGGGACACCAGACGGTCTATGGCTACACCTTC. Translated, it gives CASKKGHQTVYGYTF.

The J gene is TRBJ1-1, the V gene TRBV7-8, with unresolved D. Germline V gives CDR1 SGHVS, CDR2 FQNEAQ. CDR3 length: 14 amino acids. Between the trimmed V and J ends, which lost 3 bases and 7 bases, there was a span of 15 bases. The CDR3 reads CASSFTGIDVEAFF. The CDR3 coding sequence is TGTGCCAGCAGCTTTACGGGGATCGATGTTGAAGCTTTCTTT.

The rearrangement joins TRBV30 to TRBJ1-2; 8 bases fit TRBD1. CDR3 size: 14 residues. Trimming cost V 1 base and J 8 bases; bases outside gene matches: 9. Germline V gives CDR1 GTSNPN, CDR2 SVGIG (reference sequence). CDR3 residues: CAWSAHGTGQGYTF. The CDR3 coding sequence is TGTGCCTGGAGTGCACACGGGACAGGACAAGGCTACACCTTC.

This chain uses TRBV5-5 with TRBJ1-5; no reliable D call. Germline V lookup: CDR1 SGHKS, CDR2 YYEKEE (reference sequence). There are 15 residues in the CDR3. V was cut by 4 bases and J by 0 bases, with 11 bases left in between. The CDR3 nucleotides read TGTGCCAGCAGCGCCCGGGGTTATAGCAATCAGCCCCAGCATTTT. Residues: CASSARGYSNQPQHF.

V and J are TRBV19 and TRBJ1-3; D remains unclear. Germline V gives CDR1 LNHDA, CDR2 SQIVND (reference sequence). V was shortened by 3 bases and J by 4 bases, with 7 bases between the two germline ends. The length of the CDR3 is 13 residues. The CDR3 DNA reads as TGTGCCAGTAGTATCACAATCGGAAACACCATATATTTT. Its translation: CASSITIGNTIYF.

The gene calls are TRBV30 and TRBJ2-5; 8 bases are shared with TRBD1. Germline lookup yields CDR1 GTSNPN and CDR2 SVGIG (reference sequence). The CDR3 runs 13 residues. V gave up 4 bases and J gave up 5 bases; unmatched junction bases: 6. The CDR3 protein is CAWTSTGEETQYF. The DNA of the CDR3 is TGTGCCTGGACCTCGACAGGGGAGGAGACCCAGTACTTC.

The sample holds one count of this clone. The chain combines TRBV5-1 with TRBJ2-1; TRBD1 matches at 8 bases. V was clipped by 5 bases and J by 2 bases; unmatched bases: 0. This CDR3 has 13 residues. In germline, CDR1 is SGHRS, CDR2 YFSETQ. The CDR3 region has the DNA TGCGCCAGCAGGGACAGGGCCTACAATGAGCAGTTCTTC. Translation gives CASRDRAYNEQFF.

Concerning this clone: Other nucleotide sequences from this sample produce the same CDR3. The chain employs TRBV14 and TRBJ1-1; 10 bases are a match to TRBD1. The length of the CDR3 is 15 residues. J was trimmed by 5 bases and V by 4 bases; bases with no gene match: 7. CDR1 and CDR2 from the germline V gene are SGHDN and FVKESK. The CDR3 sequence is CASSLRTGGKTEAFF. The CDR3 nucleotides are TGTGCCAGCAGCCTACGGACAGGGGGAAAAACTGAAGCTTTCTTT.

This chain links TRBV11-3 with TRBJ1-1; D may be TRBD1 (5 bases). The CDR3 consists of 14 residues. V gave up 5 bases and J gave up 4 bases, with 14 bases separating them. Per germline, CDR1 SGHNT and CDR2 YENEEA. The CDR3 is CASSLSGIGTEAFF. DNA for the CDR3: TGTGCCAGCAGCCTGTCAGGGATCGGCACTGAAGCTTTCTTT.

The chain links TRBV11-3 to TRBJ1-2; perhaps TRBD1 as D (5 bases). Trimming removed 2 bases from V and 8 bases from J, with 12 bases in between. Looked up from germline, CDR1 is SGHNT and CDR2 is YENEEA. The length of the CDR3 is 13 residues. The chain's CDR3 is CASSLIQGFGYTF. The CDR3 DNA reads TGTGCCAGCAGCTTAATCCAGGGTTTCGGCTACACCTTC.

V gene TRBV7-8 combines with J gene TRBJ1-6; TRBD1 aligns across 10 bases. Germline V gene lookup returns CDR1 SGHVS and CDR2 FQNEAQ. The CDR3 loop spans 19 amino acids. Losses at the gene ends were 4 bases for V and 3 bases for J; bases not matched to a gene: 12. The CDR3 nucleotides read TGTGCCAGCAGCTCGACTCCATCCGGGACAGGGGACTATAATTCACCCCTCCACTTT. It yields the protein CASSSTPSGTGDYNSPLHF.

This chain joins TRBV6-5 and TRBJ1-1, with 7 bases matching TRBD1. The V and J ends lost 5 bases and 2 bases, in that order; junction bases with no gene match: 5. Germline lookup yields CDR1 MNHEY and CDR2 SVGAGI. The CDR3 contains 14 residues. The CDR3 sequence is CASSRDRDNTEAFF. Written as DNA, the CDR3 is TGTGCCAGCAGTAGGGACAGAGATAACACTGAAGCTTTCTTT.

CDR3 coding DNA: TGTGCCAGCAGCGGAGGGGGGGCCCTCGGTGAGACCCAGTACTTC. Protein: CASSGGGALGETQYF. The rearrangement joins TRBV9 to TRBJ2-5, with a weak D call TRBD2 (7 bases). The CDR3 sequence is 15 residues long. CDR1 SGDLS and CDR2 YYNGEE come from the germline V gene. Between the trimmed V and J ends, which lost 3 bases and 5 bases, there was a span of 17 bases.

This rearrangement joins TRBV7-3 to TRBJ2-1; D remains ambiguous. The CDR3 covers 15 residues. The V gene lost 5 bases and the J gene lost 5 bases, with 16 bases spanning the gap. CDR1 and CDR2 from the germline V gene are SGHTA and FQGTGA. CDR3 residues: CASSPQAWVNNEQFF. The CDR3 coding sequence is TGTGCCAGCAGCCCTCAGGCTTGGGTCAACAATGAGCAGTTCTTC.